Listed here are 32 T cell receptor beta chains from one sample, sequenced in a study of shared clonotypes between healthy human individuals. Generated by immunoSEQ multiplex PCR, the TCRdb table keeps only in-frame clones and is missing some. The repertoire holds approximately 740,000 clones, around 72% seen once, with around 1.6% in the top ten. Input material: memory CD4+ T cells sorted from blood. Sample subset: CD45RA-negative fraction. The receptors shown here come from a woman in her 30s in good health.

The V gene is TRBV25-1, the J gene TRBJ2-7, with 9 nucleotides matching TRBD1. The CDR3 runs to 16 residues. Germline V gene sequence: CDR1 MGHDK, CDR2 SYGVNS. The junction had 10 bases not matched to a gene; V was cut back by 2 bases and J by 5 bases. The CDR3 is CASSERGGTGFDEQYF. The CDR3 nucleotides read TGTGCCAGCAGTGAAAGGGGGGGGACAGGGTTCGACGAGCAGTACTTC.

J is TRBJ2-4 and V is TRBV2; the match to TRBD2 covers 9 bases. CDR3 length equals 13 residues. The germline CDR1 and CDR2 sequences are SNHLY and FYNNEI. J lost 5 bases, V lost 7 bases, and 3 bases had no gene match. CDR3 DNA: TGTGCCAGCATTCGACTAGCGGAAAACATTCAGTACTTC. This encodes CASIRLAENIQYF.

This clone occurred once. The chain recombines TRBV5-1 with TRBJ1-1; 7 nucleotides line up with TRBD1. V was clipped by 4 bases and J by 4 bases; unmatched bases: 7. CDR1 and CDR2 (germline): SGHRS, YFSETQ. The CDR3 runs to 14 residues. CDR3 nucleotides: TGCGCCAGCAGCCAGGGACAGCTTGCCACTGAAGCTTTCTTT. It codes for CASSQGQLATEAFF.

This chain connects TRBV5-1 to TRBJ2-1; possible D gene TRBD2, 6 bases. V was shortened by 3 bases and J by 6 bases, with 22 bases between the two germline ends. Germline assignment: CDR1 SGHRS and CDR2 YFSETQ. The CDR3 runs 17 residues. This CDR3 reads CASSSVARTGVVNEQFF. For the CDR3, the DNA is TGCGCCAGCAGCTCAGTAGCTAGGACGGGAGTTGTCAATGAGCAGTTCTTC.

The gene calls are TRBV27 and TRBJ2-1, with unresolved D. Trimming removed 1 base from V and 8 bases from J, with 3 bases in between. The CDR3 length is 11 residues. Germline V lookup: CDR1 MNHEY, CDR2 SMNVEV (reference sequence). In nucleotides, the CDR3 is TGTGCCAGCAGTTTATTAGATGAGCAGTTCTTC. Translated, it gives CASSLLDEQFF.

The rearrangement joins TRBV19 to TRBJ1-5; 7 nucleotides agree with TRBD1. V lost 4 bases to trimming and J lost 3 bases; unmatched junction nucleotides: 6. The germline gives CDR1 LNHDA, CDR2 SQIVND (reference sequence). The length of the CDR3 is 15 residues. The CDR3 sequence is CASSTRGGDNQPQHF. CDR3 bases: TGTGCCAGTAGTACTAGAGGGGGCGACAATCAGCCCCAGCATTTT.

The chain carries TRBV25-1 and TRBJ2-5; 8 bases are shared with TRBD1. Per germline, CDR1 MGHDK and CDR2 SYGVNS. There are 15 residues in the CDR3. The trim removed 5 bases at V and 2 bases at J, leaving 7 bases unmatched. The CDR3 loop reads CASSFYGTGQETQYF. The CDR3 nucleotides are TGTGCCAGCAGTTTCTACGGGACAGGTCAAGAGACCCAGTACTTC.

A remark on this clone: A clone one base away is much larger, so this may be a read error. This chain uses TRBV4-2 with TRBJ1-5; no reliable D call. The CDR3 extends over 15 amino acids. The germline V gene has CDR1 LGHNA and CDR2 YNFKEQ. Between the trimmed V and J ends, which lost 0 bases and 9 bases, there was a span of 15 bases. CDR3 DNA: TGTGCCAGCAGCCAAGAACGAGGCGAGCCATTGCCCCAGCATTTT. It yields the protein CASSQERGEPLPQHF.

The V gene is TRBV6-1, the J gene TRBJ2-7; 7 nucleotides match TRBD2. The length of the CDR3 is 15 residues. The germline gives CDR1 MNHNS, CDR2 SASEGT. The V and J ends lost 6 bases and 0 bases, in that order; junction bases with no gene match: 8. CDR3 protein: CASRTAGNPSYEQYF. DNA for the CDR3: TGTGCCAGCAGGACAGCGGGGAACCCCTCCTACGAGCAGTACTTC.

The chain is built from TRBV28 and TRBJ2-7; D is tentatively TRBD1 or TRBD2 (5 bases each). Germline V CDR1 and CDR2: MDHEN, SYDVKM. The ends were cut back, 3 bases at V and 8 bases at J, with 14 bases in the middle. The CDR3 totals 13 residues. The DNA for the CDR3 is TGTGCCAGCAGTTTGGGGGACCGCAGTAAGCAGTACTTC. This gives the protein CASSLGDRSKQYF.

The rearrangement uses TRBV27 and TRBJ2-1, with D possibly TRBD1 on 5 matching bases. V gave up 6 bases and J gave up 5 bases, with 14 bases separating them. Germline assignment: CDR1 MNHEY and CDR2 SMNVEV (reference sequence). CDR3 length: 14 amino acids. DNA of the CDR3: TGTGCCAGCAGAGGAATTCAGGGCCACAATGAGCAGTTCTTC. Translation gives CASRGIQGHNEQFF.

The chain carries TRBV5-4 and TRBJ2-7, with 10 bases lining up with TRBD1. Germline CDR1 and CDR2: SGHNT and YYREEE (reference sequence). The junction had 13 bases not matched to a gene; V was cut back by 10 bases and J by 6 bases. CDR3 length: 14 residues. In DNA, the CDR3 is TGTGCCTGGGAAGGACAGGGGGGAAACAGCGAGCAGTACTTC. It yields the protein CAWEGQGGNSEQYF.

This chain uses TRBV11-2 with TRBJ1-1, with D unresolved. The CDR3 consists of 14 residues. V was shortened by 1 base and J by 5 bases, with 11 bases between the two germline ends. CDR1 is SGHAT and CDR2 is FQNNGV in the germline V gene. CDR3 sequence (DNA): TGTGCCAGCAGCTTAGTACGCGGGAGGACTGAAGCTTTCTTT. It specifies CASSLVRGRTEAFF.

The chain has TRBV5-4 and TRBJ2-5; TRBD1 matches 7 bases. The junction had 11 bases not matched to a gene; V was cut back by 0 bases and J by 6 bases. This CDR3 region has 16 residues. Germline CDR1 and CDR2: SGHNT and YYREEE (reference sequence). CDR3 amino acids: CASSLEGGGPGKTQYF. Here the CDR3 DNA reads TGTGCCAGCAGCTTGGAAGGGGGCGGACCCGGAAAGACCCAGTACTTC.

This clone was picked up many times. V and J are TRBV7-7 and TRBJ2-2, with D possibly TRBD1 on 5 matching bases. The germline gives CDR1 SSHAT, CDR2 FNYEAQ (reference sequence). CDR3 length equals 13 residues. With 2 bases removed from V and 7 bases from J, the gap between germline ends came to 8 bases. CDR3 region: CASSLQGNGELFF. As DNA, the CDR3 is TGTGCCAGCAGCTTACAGGGAAACGGGGAGCTGTTTTTT.

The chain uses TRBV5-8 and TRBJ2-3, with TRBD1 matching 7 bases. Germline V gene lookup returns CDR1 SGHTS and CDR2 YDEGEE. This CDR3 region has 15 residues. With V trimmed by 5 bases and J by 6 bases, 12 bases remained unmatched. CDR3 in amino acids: CASRPNRGAWDTQYF. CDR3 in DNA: TGTGCCAGCAGACCAAACAGGGGCGCTTGGGATACGCAGTATTTT.

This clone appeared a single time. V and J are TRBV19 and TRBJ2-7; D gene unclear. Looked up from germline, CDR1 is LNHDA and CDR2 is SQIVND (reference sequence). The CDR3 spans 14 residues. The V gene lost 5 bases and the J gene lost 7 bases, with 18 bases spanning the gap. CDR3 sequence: CASSVWRSSGEQYF. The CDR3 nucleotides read TGTGCCAGTAGTGTCTGGCGGTCGTCTGGTGAGCAGTACTTC.

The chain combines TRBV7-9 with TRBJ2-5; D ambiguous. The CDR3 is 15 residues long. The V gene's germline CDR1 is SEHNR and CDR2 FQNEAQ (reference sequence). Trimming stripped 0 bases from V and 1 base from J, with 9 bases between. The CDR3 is CASSLASASQETQYF. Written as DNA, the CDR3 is TGTGCCAGCAGCTTAGCGTCGGCCTCCCAAGAGACCCAGTACTTC.

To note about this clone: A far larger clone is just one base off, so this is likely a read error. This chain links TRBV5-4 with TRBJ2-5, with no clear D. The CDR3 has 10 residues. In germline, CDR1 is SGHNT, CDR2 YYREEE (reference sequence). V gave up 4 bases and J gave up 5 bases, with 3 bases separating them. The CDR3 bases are TGTGCCAGCAGCCGGGAGACCCAGTACTTC. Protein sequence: CASSRETQYF.

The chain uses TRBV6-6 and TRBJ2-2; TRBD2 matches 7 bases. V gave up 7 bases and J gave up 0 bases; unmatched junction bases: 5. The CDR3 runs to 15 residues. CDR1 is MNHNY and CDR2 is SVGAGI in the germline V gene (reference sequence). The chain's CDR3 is CASNMGGANTGELFF. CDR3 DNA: TGTGCCAGCAACATGGGAGGGGCGAACACCGGGGAGCTGTTTTTT.

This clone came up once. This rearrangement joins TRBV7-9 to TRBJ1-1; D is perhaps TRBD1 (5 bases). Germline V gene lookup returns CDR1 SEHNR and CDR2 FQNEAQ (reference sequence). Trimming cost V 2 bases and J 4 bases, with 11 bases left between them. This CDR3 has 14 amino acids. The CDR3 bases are TGTGCCAGCAGCTTAACACAGGACACCACTGAAGCTTTCTTT. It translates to CASSLTQDTTEAFF. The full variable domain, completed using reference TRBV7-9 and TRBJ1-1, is DTGVSQNPRHKITKRGQNVTFRCDPISEHNRLYWYRQTLGQGPEFLTYFQNEAQLEKSRLLSDRFSAERPKGSFSTLEIQRTEQGDSAMYLCASSLTQDTTEAFFGQGTRLTVV.

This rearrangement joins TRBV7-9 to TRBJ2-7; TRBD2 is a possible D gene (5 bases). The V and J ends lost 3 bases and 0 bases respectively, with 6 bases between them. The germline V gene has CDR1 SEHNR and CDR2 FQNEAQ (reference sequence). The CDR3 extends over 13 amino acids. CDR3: CASSLEVSYEQYF. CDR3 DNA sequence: TGTGCCAGCAGCTTGGAGGTCTCCTACGAGCAGTACTTC. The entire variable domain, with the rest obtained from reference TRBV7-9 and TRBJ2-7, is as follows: DTGVSQNPRHKITKRGQNVTFRCDPISEHNRLYWYRQTLGQGPEFLTYFQNEAQLEKSRLLSDRFSAERPKGSFSTLEIQRTEQGDSAMYLCASSLEVSYEQYFGPGTRLTVT.

The CDR3 region is CAWSVLGAGEKLFF. As DNA, the CDR3 is TGTGCCTGGAGTGTACTGGGGGCAGGTGAAAAACTGTTTTTT. V usage is TRBV30 and J usage is TRBJ1-4, with D tentatively TRBD1 (6 bases). The germline V and J ends were trimmed by 0 bases and 7 bases, with 12 bases remaining between them. The CDR3 is made up of 14 amino acids. Germline CDR1 reads GTSNPN; CDR2 reads SVGIG (reference sequence).

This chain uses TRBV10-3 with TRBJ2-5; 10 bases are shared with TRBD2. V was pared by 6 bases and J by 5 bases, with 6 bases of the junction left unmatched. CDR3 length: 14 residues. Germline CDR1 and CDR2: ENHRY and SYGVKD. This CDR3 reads CAISIAGGGETQYF. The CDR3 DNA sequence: TGTGCCATCAGCATAGCGGGAGGCGGCGAGACCCAGTACTTC.

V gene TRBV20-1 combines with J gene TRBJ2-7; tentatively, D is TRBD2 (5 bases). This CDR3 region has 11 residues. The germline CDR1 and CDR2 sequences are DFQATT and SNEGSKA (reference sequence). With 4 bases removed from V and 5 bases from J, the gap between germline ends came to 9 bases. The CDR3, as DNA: TGCAGTGCTACTAGCATCAACGAGCAGTACTTC. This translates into CSATSINEQYF.

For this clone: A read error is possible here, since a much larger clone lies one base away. CDR3 sequence reads: CASSYGTDTQYF. The DNA of the CDR3 is TGCGCCAGCAGCTACGGCACAGATACGCAGTATTTT. This sequence joins TRBV5-1 and TRBJ2-3; D is ambiguous. The ends were cut back, 3 bases at V and 1 base at J, with 3 bases in the middle. Germline V lookup: CDR1 SGHRS, CDR2 YFSETQ. The CDR3 extends over 12 amino acids. Full variable domain (rest looked up from reference TRBV5-1 and TRBJ2-3): KAGVTQTPRYLIKTRGQQVTLSCSPISGHRSVSWYQQTPGQGLQFLFEYFSETQRNKGNFPGRFSGRQFSNSRSEMNVSTLELGDSALYLCASSYGTDTQYFGPGTRLTVL.

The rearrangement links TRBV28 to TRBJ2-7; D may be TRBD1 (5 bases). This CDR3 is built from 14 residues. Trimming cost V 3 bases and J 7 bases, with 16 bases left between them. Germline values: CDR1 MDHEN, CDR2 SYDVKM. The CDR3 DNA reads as TGTGCCAGCAGTTTGACGACAGCTTTCTTTGAGCAGTACTTC. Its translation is CASSLTTAFFEQYF.

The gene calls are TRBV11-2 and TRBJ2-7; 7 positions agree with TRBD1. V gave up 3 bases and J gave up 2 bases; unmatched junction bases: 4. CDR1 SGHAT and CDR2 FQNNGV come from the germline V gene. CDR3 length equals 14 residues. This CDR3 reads CASSFRRGTYEQYF. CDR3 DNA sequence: TGTGCCAGCAGCTTCCGCAGGGGGACCTACGAGCAGTACTTC.

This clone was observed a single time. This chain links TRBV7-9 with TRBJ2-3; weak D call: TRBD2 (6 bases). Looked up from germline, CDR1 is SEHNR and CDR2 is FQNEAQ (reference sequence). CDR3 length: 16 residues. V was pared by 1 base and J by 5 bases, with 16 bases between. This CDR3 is CASSLGLASSQDTQYF. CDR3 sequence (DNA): TGTGCCAGCAGCTTAGGGCTAGCGAGCTCTCAAGATACGCAGTATTTT.

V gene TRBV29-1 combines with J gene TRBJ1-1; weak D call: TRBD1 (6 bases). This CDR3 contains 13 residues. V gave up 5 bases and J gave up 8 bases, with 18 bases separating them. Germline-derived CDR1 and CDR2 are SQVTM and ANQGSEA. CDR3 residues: CSVWTGGGMEAFF. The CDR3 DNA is TGCAGCGTTTGGACCGGAGGGGGGATGGAAGCTTTCTTT.

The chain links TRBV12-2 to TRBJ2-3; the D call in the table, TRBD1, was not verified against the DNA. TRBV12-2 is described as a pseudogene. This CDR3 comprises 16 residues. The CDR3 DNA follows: TGTGCAAGTCGCTTAACCACAGACCCTTTAGAAGATACGCAGTATTTT. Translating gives CASRLTTDPLEDTQYF.

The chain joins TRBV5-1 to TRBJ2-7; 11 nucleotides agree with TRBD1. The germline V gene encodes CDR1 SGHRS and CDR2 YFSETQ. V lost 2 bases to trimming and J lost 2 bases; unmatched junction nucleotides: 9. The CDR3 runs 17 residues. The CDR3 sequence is CASSFSSGQGATYEQYF. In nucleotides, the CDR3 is TGCGCCAGCAGCTTCAGTTCCGGACAGGGGGCGACCTACGAGCAGTACTTC.